The clone carrying this T cell receptor (beta chain) was counted at least ten times. Its antigen is as yet unknown. This CDR3 is built from 13 residues. CDR1 and CDR2 (germline): SGHTA, FQGTGA. V gave up 6 bases and J gave up 2 bases, with 10 bases separating them. This record comes from a study of T cells after yellow fever vaccination. Study details: Any fraction with a low cell number was prepared using SMART-Seq v4 Ultra Low Input.

The study made its TCR cDNA through 5'RACE template switching. That step introduced a universal primer site along with UMIs. TCRdb redid the calling of the 5' RACE reads with MiXCR, one entry per CDR3 protein. The repertoire holds under 250,000 distinct CDR3 sequences, with under 3.5% as singletons. Study-wide results and limits: The secondary response was weaker but peaked faster, day 5 versus 15.

The sequence was collected from a man in his late teens or twenties who received the YFV17D yellow fever vaccine. The sample here was CD4+ T cells sorted from PBMCs, taken 10 days after the yellow fever booster vaccination. The chain joins TRBV7-3 to TRBJ1-1; D may be TRBD1 (6 bases). In nucleotides, the CDR3 is TGTGCCAGCAGTCAGACAGGTAACACTGAAGCTTTCTTT. Its translation is CASSQTGNTEAFF.